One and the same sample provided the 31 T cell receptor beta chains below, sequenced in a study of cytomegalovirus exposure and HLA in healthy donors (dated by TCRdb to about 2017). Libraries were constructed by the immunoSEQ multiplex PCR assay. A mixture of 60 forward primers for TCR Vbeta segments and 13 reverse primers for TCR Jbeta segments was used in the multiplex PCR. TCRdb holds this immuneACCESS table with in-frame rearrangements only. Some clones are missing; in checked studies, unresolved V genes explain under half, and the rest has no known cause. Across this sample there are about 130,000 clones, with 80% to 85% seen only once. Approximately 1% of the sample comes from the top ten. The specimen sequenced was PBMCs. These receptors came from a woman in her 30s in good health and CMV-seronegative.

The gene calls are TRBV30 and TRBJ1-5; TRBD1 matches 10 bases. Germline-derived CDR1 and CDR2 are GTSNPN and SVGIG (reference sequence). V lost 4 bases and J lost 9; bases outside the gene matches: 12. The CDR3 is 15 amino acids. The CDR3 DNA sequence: TGTGCCTGGAAGAGGGGGACAGGGGCTGAGTGGCCCCAGCATTTT. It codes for CAWKRGTGAEWPQHF.

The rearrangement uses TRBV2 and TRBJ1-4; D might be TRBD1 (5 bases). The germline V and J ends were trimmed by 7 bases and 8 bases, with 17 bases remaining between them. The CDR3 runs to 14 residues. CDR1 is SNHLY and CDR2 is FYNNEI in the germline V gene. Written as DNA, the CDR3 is TGTGCCAGCAACTCTGGGCCACGGGGGGAAAAACTGTTTTTT. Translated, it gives CASNSGPRGEKLFF.

In nucleotides, the CDR3 is TGTGCCAGCAGCTACTACGAAAAAGAGTATTTT. Residues: CASSYYEKEYF. The V gene is TRBV11-2, the J gene TRBJ2-3; unclear D gene. Trimming cost V 4 bases and J 13 bases, with 12 bases left between them. Germline V gives CDR1 SGHAT, CDR2 FQNNGV. CDR3 length: 11 amino acids.

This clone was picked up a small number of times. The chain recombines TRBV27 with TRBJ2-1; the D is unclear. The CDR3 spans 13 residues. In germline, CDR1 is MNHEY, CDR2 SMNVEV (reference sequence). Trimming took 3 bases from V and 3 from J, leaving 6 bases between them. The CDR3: CASSLYSYNEQFF. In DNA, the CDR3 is TGTGCCAGCAGTTTGTACAGCTACAATGAGCAGTTCTTC.

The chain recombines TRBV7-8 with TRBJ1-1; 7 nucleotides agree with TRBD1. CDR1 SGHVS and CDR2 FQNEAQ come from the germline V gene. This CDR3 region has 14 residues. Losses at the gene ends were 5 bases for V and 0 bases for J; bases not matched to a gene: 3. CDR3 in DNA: TGTGCCAGCAGCGGGACAGAAATGAACACTGAAGCTTTCTTT. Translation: CASSGTEMNTEAFF.

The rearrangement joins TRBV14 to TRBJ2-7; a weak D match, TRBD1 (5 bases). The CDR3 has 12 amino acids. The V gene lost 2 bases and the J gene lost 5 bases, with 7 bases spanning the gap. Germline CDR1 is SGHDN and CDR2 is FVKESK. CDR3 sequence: CASSQWGDEQYF. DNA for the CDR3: TGTGCCAGCAGCCAATGGGGCGACGAGCAGTACTTC.

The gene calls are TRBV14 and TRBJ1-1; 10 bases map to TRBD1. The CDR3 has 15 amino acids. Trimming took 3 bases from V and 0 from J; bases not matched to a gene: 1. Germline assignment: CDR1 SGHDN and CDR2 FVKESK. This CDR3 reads CASSQGTGVNTEAFF. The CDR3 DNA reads TGTGCCAGCAGCCAGGGGACAGGGGTGAACACTGAAGCTTTCTTT.

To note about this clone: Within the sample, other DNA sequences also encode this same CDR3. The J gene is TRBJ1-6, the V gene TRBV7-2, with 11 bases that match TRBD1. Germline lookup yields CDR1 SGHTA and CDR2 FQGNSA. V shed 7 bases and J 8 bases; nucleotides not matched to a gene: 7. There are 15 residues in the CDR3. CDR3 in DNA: TGTGCCAGCACCTGGACAGGGGGCGGCGATTCACCCCTCCACTTT. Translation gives CASTWTGGGDSPLHF.

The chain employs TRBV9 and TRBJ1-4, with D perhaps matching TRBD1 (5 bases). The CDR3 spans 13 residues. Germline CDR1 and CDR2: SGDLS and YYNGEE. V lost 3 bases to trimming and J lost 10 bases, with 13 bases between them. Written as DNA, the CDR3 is TGTGCCAGCAGCGACGCGGGGGGGGGAAAACTGTTTTTT. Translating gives CASSDAGGGKLFF.

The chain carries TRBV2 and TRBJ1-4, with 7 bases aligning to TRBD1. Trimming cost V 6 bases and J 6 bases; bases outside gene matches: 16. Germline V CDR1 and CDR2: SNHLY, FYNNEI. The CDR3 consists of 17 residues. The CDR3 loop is CASSDSFTTGRYEKLFF. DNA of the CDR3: TGTGCCAGCAGCGACTCGTTCACGACAGGGAGATATGAAAAACTGTTTTTT.

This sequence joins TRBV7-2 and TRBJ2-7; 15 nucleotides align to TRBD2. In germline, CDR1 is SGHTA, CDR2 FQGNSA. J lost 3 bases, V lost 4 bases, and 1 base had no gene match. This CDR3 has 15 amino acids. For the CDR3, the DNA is TGTGCCAGCAGCTGGACTAGCGGGGGGGACTACGAGCAGTACTTC. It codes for CASSWTSGGDYEQYF.

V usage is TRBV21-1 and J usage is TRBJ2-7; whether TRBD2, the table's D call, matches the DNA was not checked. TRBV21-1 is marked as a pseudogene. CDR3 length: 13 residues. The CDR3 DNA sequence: TGTGCCAGCAATCCGCGGGGGTTGACCGAGCAGTACTTC. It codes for CASNPRGLTEQYF.

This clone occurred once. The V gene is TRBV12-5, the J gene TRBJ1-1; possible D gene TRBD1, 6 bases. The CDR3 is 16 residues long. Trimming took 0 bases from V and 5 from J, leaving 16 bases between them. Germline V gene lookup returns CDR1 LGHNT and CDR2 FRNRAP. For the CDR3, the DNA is TGTGCTAGTGGTTTGGTACAGGGACAAGGAAGGACTGAAGCTTTCTTT. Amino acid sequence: CASGLVQGQGRTEAFF.

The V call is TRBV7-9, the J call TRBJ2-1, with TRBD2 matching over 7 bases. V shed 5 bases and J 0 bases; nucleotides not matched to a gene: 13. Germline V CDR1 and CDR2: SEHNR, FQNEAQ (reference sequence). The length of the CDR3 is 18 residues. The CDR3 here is CASSDRSGTTSSYNEQFF. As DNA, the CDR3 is TGTGCCAGCAGCGACCGTTCCGGGACTACGAGCTCCTACAATGAGCAGTTCTTC.

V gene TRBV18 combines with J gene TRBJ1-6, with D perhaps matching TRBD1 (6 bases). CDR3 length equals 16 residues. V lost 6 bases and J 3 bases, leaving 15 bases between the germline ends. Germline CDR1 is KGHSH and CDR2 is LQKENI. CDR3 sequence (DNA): TGTGCCAGCTCCCCTGGACAGCCCAACTATAATTCACCCCTCCACTTT. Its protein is CASSPGQPNYNSPLHF.

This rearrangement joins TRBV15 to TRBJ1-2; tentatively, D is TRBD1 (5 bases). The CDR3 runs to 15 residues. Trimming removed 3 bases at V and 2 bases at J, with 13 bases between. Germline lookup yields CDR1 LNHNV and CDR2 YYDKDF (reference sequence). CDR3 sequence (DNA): TGTGCCACCAGCAGTACCACAGGAGAAAACTATGGCTACACCTTC. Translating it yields CATSSTTGENYGYTF.

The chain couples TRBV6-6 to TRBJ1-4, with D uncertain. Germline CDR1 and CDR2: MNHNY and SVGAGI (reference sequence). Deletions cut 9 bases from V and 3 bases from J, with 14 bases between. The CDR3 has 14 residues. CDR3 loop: CASESGSPNEKLFF. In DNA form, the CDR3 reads TGTGCCAGTGAATCGGGGAGTCCTAATGAAAAACTGTTTTTT.

The chain's CDR3 is CASSHPHSSGNTIYF. CDR3 sequence (DNA): TGTGCCAGCAGCCACCCTCACAGCTCTGGAAACACCATATATTTT. The V call is TRBV11-3, the J call TRBJ1-3, with no clear D. Trimming pared 5 bases from V and 0 bases from J, leaving 11 bases between. CDR1 is SGHNT and CDR2 is YENEEA in the germline V gene. CDR3 length: 15 amino acids.

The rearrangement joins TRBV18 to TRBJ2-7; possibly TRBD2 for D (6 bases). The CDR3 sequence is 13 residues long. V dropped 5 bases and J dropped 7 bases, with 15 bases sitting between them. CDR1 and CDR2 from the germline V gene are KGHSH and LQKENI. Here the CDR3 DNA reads TGTGCCAGCTCAGGCAGTGGGGGGTCGGAGCAGTACTTC. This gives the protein CASSGSGGSEQYF. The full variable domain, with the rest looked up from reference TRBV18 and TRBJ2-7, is NAGVMQNPRHLVRRRGQEARLRCSPMKGHSHVYWYRQLPEEGLKFMVYLQKENIIDESGMPKERFSAEFPKEGPSILRIQQVVRGDSAAYFCASSGSGGSEQYFGPGTRLTVT.

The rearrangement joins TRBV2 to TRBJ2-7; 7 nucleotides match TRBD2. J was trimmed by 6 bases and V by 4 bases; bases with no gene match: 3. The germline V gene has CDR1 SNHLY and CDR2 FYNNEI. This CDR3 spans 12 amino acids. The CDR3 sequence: CASSALAREQYF. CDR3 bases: TGTGCCAGCAGTGCACTAGCGCGCGAGCAGTACTTC.

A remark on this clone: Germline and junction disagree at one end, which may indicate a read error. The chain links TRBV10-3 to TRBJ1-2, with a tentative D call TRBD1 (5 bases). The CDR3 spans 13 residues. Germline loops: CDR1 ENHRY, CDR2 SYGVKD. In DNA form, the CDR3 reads TGTGCCATCGGGGCGGACCCTAACTATGGCTACATCTTC. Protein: CAIGADPNYGYIF.

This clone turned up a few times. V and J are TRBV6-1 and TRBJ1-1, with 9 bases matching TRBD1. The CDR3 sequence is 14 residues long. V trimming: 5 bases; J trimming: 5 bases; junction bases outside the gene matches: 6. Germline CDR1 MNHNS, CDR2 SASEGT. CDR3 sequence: CASSLTGGLTEAFF. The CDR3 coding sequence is TGTGCCAGCAGTTTGACAGGGGGTTTGACTGAAGCTTTCTTT.

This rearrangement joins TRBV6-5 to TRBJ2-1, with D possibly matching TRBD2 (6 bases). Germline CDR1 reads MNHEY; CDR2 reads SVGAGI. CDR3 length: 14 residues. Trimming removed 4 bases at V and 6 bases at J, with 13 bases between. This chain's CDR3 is CASSSTGLLNEQFF. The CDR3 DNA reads TGTGCCAGCAGTTCAACGGGACTGCTCAATGAGCAGTTCTTC.

CDR3 region: CASSRRTGGLAGGTDTQYF. CDR3 DNA: TGTGCCAGCAGCCGGAGGACAGGGGGATTGGCGGGAGGCACAGATACGCAGTATTTT. The rearrangement joins TRBV7-2 to TRBJ2-3; 10 bases agree with TRBD1. The V gene's germline CDR1 is SGHTA and CDR2 FQGNSA. The ends lost 5 bases at V and 1 base at J; junction bases unmatched: 15. The CDR3 length is 19 residues.

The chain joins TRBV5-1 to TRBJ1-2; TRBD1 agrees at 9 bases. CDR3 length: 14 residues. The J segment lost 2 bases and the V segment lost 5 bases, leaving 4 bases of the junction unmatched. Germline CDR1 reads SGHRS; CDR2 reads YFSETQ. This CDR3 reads CASRLGQGNYGYTF. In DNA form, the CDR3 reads TGCGCCAGCAGACTCGGACAGGGGAACTATGGCTACACCTTC.

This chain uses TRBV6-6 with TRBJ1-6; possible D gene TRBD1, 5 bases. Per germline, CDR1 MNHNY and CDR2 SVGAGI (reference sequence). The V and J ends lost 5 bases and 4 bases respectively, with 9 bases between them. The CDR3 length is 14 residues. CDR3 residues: CASSDGTYNSPLHF. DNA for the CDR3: TGTGCCAGCAGTGACGGGACTTATAATTCACCCCTCCACTTT.

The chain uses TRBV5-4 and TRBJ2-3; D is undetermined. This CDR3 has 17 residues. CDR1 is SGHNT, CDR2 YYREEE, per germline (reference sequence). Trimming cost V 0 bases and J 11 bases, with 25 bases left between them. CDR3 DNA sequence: TGTGCCAGCAGCTTGGATGGTGCCCTCGGGTACTCGGTCCAGCAGTATTTT. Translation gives CASSLDGALGYSVQQYF.

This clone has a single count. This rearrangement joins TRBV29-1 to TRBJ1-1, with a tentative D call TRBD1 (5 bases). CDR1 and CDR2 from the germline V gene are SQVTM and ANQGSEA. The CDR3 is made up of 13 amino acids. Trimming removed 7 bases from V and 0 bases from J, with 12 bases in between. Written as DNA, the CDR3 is TGCAGCGCTCAGACAGCCATGAACACTGAAGCTTTCTTT. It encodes CSAQTAMNTEAFF.

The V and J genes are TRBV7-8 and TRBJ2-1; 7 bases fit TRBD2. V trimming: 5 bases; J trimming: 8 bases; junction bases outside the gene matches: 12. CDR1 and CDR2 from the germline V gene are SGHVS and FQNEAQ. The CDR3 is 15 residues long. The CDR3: CASSRWGEGRDEQFF. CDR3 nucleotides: TGTGCCAGCAGCCGGTGGGGGGAGGGCCGTGATGAGCAGTTCTTC.

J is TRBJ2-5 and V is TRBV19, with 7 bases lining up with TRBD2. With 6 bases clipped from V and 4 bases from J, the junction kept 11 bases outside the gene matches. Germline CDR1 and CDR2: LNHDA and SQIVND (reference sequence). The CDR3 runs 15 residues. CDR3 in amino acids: CASRAPAGVGETQYF. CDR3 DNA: TGTGCCAGTAGGGCCCCCGCGGGAGTAGGAGAGACCCAGTACTTC.

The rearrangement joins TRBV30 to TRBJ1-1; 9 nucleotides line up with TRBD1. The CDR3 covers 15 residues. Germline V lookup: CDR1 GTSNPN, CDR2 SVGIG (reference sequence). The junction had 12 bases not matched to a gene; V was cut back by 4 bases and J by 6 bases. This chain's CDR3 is CAWNPTDRGMSEAFF. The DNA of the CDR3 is TGTGCCTGGAACCCCACTGACAGGGGGATGTCTGAAGCTTTCTTT.